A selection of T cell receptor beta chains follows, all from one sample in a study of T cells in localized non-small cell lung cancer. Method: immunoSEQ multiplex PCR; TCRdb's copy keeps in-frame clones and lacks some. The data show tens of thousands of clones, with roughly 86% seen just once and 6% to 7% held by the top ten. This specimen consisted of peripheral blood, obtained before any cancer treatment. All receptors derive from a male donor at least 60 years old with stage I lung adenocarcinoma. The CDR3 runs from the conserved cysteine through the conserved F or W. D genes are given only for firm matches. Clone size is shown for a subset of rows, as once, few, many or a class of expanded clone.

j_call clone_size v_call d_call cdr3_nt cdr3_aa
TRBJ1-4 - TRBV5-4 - TGTGCCAGCAGCCGGGAAGGGGGGAATGAAAAACTGTTTTTT CASSREGGNEKLFF
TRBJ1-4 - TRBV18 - TGTGCCAGCTCACCATCCGGCGAAAAACTGTTTTTT CASSPSGEKLFF
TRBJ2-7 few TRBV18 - TGTGCCAGCTCACCACCTAGCTCCTACGAGCAGTACTTC CASSPPSSYEQYF
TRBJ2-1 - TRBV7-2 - TGTGCCAGCAGCTCCCCGGGAACAATTCGGTCCAGCAATGAGCAGTTCTTC CASSSPGTIRSSNEQFF
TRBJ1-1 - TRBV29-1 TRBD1 TGCAGCGTCCTGCGTTTGATGACAGGGGGCTCAGCTTTCTTT CSVLRLMTGGSAFF
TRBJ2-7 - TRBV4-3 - TGCGCCAGCAGCCAAGATGAAGCCAGGGTATACGAGCAGTACTTC CASSQDEARVYEQYF
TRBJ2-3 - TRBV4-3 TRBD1 TGCGCCAGCAGCCTTGGGACAGATAGGACAGATACGCAGTATTTT CASSLGTDRTDTQYF
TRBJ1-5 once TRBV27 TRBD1 TGTGCCAGCAGCTTCAGGGGGCAAGGCAATCAGCCCCAGCATTTT CASSFRGQGNQPQHF
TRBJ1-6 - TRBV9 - TGTGCCAGCAGCGTAGCTCCGGGGCTAAATTCACCCCTCCACTTT CASSVAPGLNSPLHF
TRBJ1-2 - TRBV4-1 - TGCGCCAGCAGCCAGGAACTGACACGGACAAACGGCTACACCTTC CASSQELTRTNGYTF
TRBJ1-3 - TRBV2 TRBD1 TGTGCCGCAGGGGGGCAGTTAGGAAACACCATATATTTT CAAGGQLGNTIYF
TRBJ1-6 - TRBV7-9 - TGTGCCAGCAGCCCAGATCTAACAGAGAATTCACCCCTCCACTTT CASSPDLTENSPLHF
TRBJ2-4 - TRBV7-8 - TGTGCCAGCAGCTCTTACAGGGATAAAAACATTCAGTACTTC CASSSYRDKNIQYF
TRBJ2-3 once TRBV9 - TGTGCCAGCAGCGTCATAGGGGACAACACAGATACGCAGTATTTT CASSVIGDNTDTQYF
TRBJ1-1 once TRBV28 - TGTGCCAGCAAGACGGGGAACACTGAAGCTTTCTTT CASKTGNTEAFF
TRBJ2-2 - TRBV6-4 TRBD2 TGTGCCAGCAGTGATTCCGGGACTAGCGGGACTTACACCGGGGAGCTGTTTTTT CASSDSGTSGTYTGELFF
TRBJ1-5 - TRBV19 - TGTGCCACCTCAAGCACAGGGCCAAATCAGCCCCAGCATTTT CATSSTGPNQPQHF
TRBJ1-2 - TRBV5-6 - TGTGCCAGCAGCTTGGAAGTGGGAGGCGGCTACACCTTC CASSLEVGGGYTF
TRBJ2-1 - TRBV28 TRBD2 TGTGCCAGCAGTCTAGCGGGGGGACTACACAATGAGCAGTTCTTC CASSLAGGLHNEQFF
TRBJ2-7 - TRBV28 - TGTGCCAGCAGTTTCGGACCCTCCTACGAGCAGTACTTC CASSFGPSYEQYF
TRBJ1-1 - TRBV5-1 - TGCGCCAGCAGCTTGGGTCTCGGCAGGGCGTCCCCAAACACTGAAGCTTTCTTT CASSLGLGRASPNTEAFF
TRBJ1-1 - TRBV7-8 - TGTGCCAGCAGCTTAGAGGCTGGGGTCACTGAAGCTTTCTTT CASSLEAGVTEAFF
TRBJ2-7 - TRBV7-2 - TGTGCCAGCAGCTTAGGGCCTAGTAGCTACGAGCAGTACTTC CASSLGPSSYEQYF
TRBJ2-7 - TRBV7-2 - TGTGCCAGCAGCTTAGGGGCCTACGAGCAGTACTTC CASSLGAYEQYF
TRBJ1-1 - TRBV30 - TGTGCCTGGAGTTGGGACACTTCCACTGAAGCTTTCTTT CAWSWDTSTEAFF
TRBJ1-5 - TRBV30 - TGTGCCTGGAGTCCTGGGGGCGAAGGTCAGCCCCAGCATTTT CAWSPGGEGQPQHF
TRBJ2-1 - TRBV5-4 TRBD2 TGTGCCAGCACCCCGACTAGCGGGGGGGCATCGGGTGAGCAGTTCTTC CASTPTSGGASGEQFF
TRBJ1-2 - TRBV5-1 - TGCGCCAGCAGCTTGGACCCAGGGGTGGATGGCTACACCTTC CASSLDPGVDGYTF
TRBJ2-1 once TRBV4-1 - TGCGCCAGCAGCCAAGATCTGGCGGATTACAATGAGCAGTTCTTC CASSQDLADYNEQFF
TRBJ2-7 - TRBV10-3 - TGTGCCATCTCCCCCTTGGGGCGGAACGAGCAGTACTTC CAISPLGRNEQYF
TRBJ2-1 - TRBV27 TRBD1 TGTGCCAGCAGTAGTTGGGACAGCCGGTTCTACAATGAGCAGTTCTTC CASSSWDSRFYNEQFF
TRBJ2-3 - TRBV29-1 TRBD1 TGCAGCGTTGAGGGGGACAGGGGACAGGGTTTGTATGGAGATACGCAGTATTTT CSVEGDRGQGLYGDTQYF
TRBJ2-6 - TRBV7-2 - TGTGCTTGCGGGGACCCGCCTCTAGGGGCCAACGTCCTGACTTTC CACGDPPLGANVLTF
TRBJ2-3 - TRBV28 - TGTGCCAGCAGTTTCCTTAGAGATACGCAGTATTTT CASSFLRDTQYF
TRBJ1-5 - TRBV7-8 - TGTGCCAGCAGCTTAGGGCGGAATCAGCCCCAGCATTTT CASSLGRNQPQHF
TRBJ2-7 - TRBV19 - TGTGCCAGTAAGGGACGGGGGCCTTCCTACGAGCAGTACTTC CASKGRGPSYEQYF
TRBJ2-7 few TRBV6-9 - TGTGCCAGCAGTTACTCCCGACGGCCGACCTACGAGCAGTACTTC CASSYSRRPTYEQYF
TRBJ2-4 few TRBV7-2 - TGTGCCAGCAGCCCCCCCACGGCGGAAAACATTCAGTACTTC CASSPPTAENIQYF
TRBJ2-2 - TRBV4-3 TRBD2 TGCGCCAGCAGCCAAGAGCCTAGCGGTACGAACACCGGGGAGCTGTTTTTT CASSQEPSGTNTGELFF
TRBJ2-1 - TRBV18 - TGTGCCAGCTCACCACCGGGGGGCAATGAGCAGTTCTTC CASSPPGGNEQFF
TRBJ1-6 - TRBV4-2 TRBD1 TGTGCCAGCAGCCAAGATGGGGACAGGCCTGATTCACCCCTCCACTTT CASSQDGDRPDSPLHF
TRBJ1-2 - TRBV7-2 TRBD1 TGTGCCAGCAGCGAGAAGGCAGGGGGTTATGGCTACACCTTC CASSEKAGGYGYTF
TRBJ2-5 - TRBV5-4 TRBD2 TGTGCCAGCAGCATTCCCGGGACTAGCGGGGGGGAGACCCAGTACTTC CASSIPGTSGGETQYF
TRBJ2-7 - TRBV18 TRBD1 TGTGCCAGCTCGGGGACAGGGGACGAGCAGTACTTC CASSGTGDEQYF
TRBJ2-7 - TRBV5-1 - TGCGCCAGCAGCCCGGCCAGTTCTAAGGCCCTTTTGAACGAGCAGTACTTC CASSPASSKALLNEQYF
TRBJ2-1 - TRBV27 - TGTGCCAGCGGATTCCCCCCGGGGGCATCCTACAATGAGCAGTTCTTC CASGFPPGASYNEQFF
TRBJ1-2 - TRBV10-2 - TGCGCCAGCAGGTTACAGGGCGGTGCTAACTATGGCTACACCTTC CASRLQGGANYGYTF
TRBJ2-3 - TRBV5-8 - TGTGCCAGCAGCGAGGAAACAGTTTCTGATACGCAGTATTTT CASSEETVSDTQYF
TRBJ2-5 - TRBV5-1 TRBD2 TGCGCCAGTTATAGCGGGGGGTTCCAAGAGACCCAGTACTTC CASYSGGFQETQYF
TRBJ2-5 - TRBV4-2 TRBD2 TGTGCCAGCAGCCACCAAACCCTTAGCGGGGCAGGGGAGACCCAGTACTTC CASSHQTLSGAGETQYF
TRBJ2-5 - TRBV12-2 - TGTGCAAGTCGCTTAGAAGCCCCTTCGACAGGGGCCCTCCAAGAGACCCAGTACTTC CASRLEAPSTGALQETQYF
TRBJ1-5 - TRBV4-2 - TGTGCCAGCAGCCAAGATACCCTCCGGGGTTTGCATTTT CASSQDTLRGLHF
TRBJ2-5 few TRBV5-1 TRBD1 TGCGCCAGCAGACGACAGGGGGCGGAAGAGACCCAGTACTTC CASRRQGAEETQYF